Only a few counts were recorded for the clone carrying this T cell receptor beta chain. This entry comes from a study of T-cell reconstitution after alpha-beta-depleted transplantation in children. Construction of the TCRbeta library involved unique molecular identifiers. TCRdb recomputed calls from the PCR reads with MiXCR, one row per CDR3 protein. This table has 490,000 or so distinct CDR3 sequences, around 13% appearing once. The TCR comes from a human donor who donated a stem cell graft to a child with combined immunodeficiency. Sequenced here: PBMCs from the stem cell graft donor, sampled from the stem cell graft.

The CDR3 DNA reads as TGTGCCAGCAGTTACACCCGGGACACCTCAACCGGGGAGCTGTTTTTT. The encoded protein is CASSYTRDTSTGELFF. The chain uses TRBV6-5 and TRBJ2-2, with D possibly matching TRBD1 (6 bases). With 2 bases removed from V and 5 bases from J, the gap between germline ends came to 15 bases. Per germline, CDR1 MNHEY and CDR2 SVGAGI. CDR3 length: 16 residues.